This T cell receptor beta chain originates from a study of OX40 agonist ivuxolimab in advanced cancers. Study information: A male proportion of about 80% was recorded, with mean age around 60 years and range about 23 to 90.

Here immunoSEQ multiplex PCR was the method, and the copy in TCRdb shows in-frame clones only, minus some. The sample lists 70,000 or so clones, 84% occurring once. V shed 8 bases, J shed 2 bases, and the junction held 9 bases outside the gene matches. CDR1 MNHEY and CDR2 SVGAGI come from the germline V gene. The CDR3 contains 14 residues. Anyone with autoimmune disease history or systemic immunosuppression was excluded. V and J are TRBV6-5 and TRBJ2-7, with 7 bases that match TRBD1. This material consisted of CD4+ or CD8+ T cells sorted from blood, taken in a trial of the OX40 agonist ivuxolimab. The clonotype originates from an adult with an advanced solid tumor such as melanoma, head and neck, liver or kidney cancer. The CDR3 is CASRTRQGTYEQYF. CDR3 DNA: TGTGCCAGCCGTACTAGACAGGGCACCTACGAGCAGTACTTC.